The source of this TCR beta chain is a study of identical twins. Each CDR3 protein gets one entry after TCRdb re-called the 5' RACE reads with MiXCR. The sample yields roughly 230,000 distinct CDR3 sequences, approximately 8.3% seen once. Germline CDR1 SGHRS, CDR2 YFSETQ. CDR3 length: 17 amino acids. J gave up 2 bases and V 3 bases, and 9 bases lay outside the gene matches. This clonotype has ten or more counts. Its antigen is still unknown. Study results and limitations: Monozygotic twin pairs showed more out-of-frame TCR alpha sharing than models estimated. The analysis was cross-sectional rather than longitudinal within donors.

This same sample was also part of a study on yellow fever vaccine responses in identical twins.

Sequenced: CD8+ T cells sorted from blood. This receptor was identified in a woman aged 18-29 years in good health. The rearrangement links TRBV5-1 to TRBJ1-1; TRBD1 agrees at 11 bases. Written as DNA, the CDR3 is TGCGCCAGCAGCTATTATCGGACAGGGGGCCTCAACACTGAAGCTTTCTTT. Protein: CASSYYRTGGLNTEAFF.